These T cell receptor beta chains were read from a single sample in a study of blood T cell repertoires in COVID-19. Data came from immunoSEQ multiplex PCR; TCRdb stores just in-frame clones and leaves some out. The sample contains over 65,000 clones, around nine tenths of which appear only once. Sequencing input: peripheral blood. The origin of the receptors is an elderly woman with acute or convalescent COVID-19. CDR3s include the opening cysteine and the closing phenylalanine or tryptophan. Fields, in order: D gene, J gene, V gene, clone size, CDR3 DNA, CDR3 protein. D genes are given only for firm matches. Expanded clones are given a class, and other clones once, few, many or no size at all.

D gene: TRBD1
J gene: TRBJ1-6
V gene: TRBV2
clone size: .
CDR3 DNA: TGTGCCAGCGTCCGGGACAGGGGTGAATCACCCCTCCACTTT
CDR3 protein: CASVRDRGESPLHF

D gene: .
J gene: TRBJ2-1
V gene: TRBV7-2
clone size: once
CDR3 DNA: TGTGCCAGCAGCTCCCGAGGATTCTCCTACAATGAGCAGTTCTTC
CDR3 protein: CASSSRGFSYNEQFF

D gene: TRBD2
J gene: TRBJ2-7
V gene: TRBV3-1/TRBV3-2
clone size: .
CDR3 DNA: TGTGCCAGCAGCCAAGATTTACTAGCGGCAAGGGAGCAGTACTTC
CDR3 protein: CASSQDLLAAREQYF

D gene: TRBD2
J gene: TRBJ2-4
V gene: TRBV19
clone size: .
CDR3 DNA: TGTGCCAGTAGCTGGACTAGCGGGAATGCGAACATTCAGTACTTC
CDR3 protein: CASSWTSGNANIQYF

D gene: .
J gene: TRBJ1-1
V gene: TRBV19
clone size: .
CDR3 DNA: TGTGCCAGTAGTCTCCGACAGAACACTGAAGCTTTCTTT
CDR3 protein: CASSLRQNTEAFF

D gene: .
J gene: TRBJ1-1
V gene: TRBV2
clone size: .
CDR3 DNA: TGTGCCAGCAGTACCATGACGGGGACTGAAGCTTTCTTT
CDR3 protein: CASSTMTGTEAFF

D gene: .
J gene: TRBJ2-7
V gene: TRBV18
clone size: .
CDR3 DNA: TGTGCCAGCTCACCGTCTCTGACAAGCTCCTACGAGCAGTACTTC
CDR3 protein: CASSPSLTSSYEQYF

D gene: .
J gene: TRBJ2-2
V gene: TRBV10-3
clone size: .
CDR3 DNA: TGTGCCATCAACACGCTCGGGACTCTCACCGGGGAGCTGTTTTTT
CDR3 protein: CAINTLGTLTGELFF

D gene: TRBD1
J gene: TRBJ2-3
V gene: TRBV24-1
clone size: .
CDR3 DNA: TGTGCCACCAGTGACCATGTTGGGACAGCTAGCACAGATACGCAGTATTTT
CDR3 protein: CATSDHVGTASTDTQYF

D gene: TRBD1
J gene: TRBJ1-2
V gene: TRBV10-2
clone size: .
CDR3 DNA: TGCGCCAGCGCTAGAGAGGGGGCAGCGATTTATGGCTACACCTTC
CDR3 protein: CASAREGAAIYGYTF

D gene: .
J gene: TRBJ2-1
V gene: TRBV19
clone size: .
CDR3 DNA: TGTGCCAGCGGGTGGGAAGGGGGAAATGAGCAGTTCTTC
CDR3 protein: CASGWEGGNEQFF

D gene: .
J gene: TRBJ2-7
V gene: TRBV5-4
clone size: .
CDR3 DNA: TGTGCCAGCAGCCCTCGGATGGGACACCGAGGAAACGAGCAGTACTTC
CDR3 protein: CASSPRMGHRGNEQYF

D gene: .
J gene: TRBJ2-7
V gene: TRBV29-1
clone size: once
CDR3 DNA: TGCAGCGTTATGCGAGATGTAGCCGGCGAGCAGTACTTC
CDR3 protein: CSVMRDVAGEQYF

D gene: .
J gene: TRBJ1-4
V gene: TRBV7-9
clone size: .
CDR3 DNA: TGTGCCAGCAGCTTAGAGGGGATAGTGGAAAAACTGTTTTTT
CDR3 protein: CASSLEGIVEKLFF

D gene: .
J gene: TRBJ1-1
V gene: TRBV11-2
clone size: .
CDR3 DNA: TGTGCCAGCAGCTCTCCGTCGAACACTGAAGCTTTCTTT
CDR3 protein: CASSSPSNTEAFF

D gene: TRBD2
J gene: TRBJ2-7
V gene: TRBV28
clone size: .
CDR3 DNA: TGTGCCAGCAGTTTCGGAGCTAGCGGGAGGGGCTCCTACGAGCAGTACTTC
CDR3 protein: CASSFGASGRGSYEQYF

D gene: TRBD2
J gene: TRBJ2-1
V gene: TRBV5-1
clone size: .
CDR3 DNA: TGCGCCAGCACTATTACTAGCGGGTACAATGAGCAGTTCTTC
CDR3 protein: CASTITSGYNEQFF

D gene: TRBD1
J gene: TRBJ1-5
V gene: TRBV6-5
clone size: once
CDR3 DNA: TGTGCCAGCAACGAACAGGGGTACAATCAGCCCCAGCATTTT
CDR3 protein: CASNEQGYNQPQHF

D gene: TRBD1
J gene: TRBJ2-3
V gene: TRBV4-2
clone size: .
CDR3 DNA: TGTGCCAGCAGCCAAGGACAGGGGATGCCAGATACGCAGTATTTT
CDR3 protein: CASSQGQGMPDTQYF